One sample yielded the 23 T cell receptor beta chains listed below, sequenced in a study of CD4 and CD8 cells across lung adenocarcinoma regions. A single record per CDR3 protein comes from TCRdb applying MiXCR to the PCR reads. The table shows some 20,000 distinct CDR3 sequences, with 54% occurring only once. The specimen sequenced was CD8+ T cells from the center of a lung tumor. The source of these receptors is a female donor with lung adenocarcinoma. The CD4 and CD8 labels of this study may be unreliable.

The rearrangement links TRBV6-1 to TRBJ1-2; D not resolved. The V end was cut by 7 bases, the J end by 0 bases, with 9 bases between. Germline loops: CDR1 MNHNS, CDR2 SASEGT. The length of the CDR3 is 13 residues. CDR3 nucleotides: TGTGCCAGCATGCGGTCATCTAACTATGGCTACACCTTC. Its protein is CASMRSSNYGYTF.

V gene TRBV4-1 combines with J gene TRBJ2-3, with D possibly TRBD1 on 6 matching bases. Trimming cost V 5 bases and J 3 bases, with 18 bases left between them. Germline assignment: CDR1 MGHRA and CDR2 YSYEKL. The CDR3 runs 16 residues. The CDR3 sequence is CASSEDRPEGTDTQYF. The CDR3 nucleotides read TGCGCCAGCAGCGAGGACAGACCCGAGGGGACAGATACGCAGTATTTT.

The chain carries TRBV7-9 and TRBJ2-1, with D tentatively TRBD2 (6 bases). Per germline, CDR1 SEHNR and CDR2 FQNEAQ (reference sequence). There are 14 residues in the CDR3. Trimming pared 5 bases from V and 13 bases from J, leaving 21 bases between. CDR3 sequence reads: CASSNTPGLQLQFF. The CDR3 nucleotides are TGTGCCAGCAGCAACACACCGGGACTGCAGTTACAGTTCTTC. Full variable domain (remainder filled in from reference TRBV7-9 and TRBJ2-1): DTGVSQNPRHKITKRGQNVTFRCDPISEHNRLYWYRQTLGQGPEFLTYFQNEAQLEKSRLLSDRFSAERPKGSFSTLEIQRTEQGDSAMYLCASSNTPGLQLQFFGPGTRLTVL.

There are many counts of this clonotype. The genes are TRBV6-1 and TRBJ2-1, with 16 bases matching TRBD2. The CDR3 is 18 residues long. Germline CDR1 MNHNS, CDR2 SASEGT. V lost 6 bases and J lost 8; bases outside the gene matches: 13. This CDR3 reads CASSFLPGTSGRVDEQFF. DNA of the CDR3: TGTGCCAGCAGCTTCCTGCCCGGGACTAGCGGGAGGGTCGATGAGCAGTTCTTC.

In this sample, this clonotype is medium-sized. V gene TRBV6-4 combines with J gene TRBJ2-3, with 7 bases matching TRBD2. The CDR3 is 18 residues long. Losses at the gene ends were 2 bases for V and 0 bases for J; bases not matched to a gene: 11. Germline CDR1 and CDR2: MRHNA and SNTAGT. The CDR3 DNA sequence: TGTGCCAGCAGTGACCGGTCTTGCGGGAGACGTAGCACAGATACGCAGTATTTT. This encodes CASSDRSCGRRSTDTQYF.

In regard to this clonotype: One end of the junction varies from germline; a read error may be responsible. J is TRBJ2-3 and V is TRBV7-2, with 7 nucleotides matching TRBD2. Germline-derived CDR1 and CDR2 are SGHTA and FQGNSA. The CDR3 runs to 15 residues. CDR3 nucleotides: TGTGCCAGCATCTCCCAACCGGGAGGCGCAGACACGCAGTATTTT. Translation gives CASISQPGGADTQYF. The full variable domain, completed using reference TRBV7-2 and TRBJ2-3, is GAGVSQSPSNKVTEKGKDVELRCDPISGHTALYWYRQSLGQGLEFLIYFQGNSAPDKSGLPSDRFSAERTGGSVSTLTIQRTQQEDSAVYLCASISQPGGADTQYFGPGTRLTVL.

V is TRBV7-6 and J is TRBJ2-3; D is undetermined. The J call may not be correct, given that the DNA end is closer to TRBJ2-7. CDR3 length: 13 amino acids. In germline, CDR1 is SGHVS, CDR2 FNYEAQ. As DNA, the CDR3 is TGTGCCAGCAGCTTAGCGGCTTACAATGAGCAGTACTTC. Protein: CASSLAAYNEQYF.

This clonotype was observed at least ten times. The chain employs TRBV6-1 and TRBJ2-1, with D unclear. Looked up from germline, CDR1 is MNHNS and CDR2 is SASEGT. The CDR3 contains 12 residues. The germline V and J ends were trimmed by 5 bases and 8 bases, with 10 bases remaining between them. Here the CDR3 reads CASSPPKYEQFF. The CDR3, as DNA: TGTGCCAGCAGTCCTCCCAAGTATGAGCAGTTCTTC.

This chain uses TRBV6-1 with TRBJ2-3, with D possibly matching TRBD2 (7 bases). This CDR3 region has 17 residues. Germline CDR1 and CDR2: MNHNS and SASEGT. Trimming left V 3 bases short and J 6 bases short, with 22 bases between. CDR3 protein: CASSDHWRGGVSDTQYF. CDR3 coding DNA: TGTGCCAGCAGTGACCATTGGAGGGGGGGTGTTAGTGATACGCAGTATTTT.

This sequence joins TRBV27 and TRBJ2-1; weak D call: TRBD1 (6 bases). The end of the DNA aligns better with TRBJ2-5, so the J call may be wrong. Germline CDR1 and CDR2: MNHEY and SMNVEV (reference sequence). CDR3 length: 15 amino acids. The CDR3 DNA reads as TGTGCCAGCAGTTCCTCCATGGGGGCACAAGAGACCCAGTACTTC. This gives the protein CASSSSMGAQETQYF.

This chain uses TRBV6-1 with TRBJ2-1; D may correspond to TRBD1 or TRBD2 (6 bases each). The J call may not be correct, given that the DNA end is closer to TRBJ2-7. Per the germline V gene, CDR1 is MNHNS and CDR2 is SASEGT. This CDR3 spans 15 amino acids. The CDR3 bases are TGTGCCGGGGGTCTCGGGGGCGGTCTCCCAGAGACGCAGTACTTC. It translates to CAGGLGGGLPETQYF.

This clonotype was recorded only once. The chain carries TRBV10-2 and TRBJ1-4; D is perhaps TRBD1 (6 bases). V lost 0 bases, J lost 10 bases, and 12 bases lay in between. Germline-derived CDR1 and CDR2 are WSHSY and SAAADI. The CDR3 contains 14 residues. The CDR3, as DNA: TGCGCCAGCAGTGAGTCGGGGGGGGGCCGAAAACTGTTTTTT. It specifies CASSESGGGRKLFF.

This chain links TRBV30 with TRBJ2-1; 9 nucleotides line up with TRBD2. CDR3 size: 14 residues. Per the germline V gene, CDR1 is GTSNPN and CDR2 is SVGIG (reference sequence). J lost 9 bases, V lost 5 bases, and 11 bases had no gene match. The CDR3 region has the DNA TGTGCCTGGGAGGCGGGAGGGCCATCGGGTGAGCAGTTCTTC. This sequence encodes CAWEAGGPSGEQFF.

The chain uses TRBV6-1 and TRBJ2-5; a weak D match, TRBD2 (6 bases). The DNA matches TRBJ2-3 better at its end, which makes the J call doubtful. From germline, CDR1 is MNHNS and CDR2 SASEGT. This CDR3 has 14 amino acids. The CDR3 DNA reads TGTGCCAGCATCGCTAGCCTAGGCGGGGTTGAGCAGTATTTT. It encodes CASIASLGGVEQYF.

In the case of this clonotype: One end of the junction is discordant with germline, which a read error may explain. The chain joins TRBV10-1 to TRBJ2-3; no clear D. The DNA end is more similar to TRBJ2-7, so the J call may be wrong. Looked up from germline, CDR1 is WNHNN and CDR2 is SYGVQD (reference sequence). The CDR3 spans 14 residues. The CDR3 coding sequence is TGCGGCAGCAAGGGCAGGCGAGACAAAAACACGCAGTACTTC. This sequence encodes CGSKGRRDKNTQYF.

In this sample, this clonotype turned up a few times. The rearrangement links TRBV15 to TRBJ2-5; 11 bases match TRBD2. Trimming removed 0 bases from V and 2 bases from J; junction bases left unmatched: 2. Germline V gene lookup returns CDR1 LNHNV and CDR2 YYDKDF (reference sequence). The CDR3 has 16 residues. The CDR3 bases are TGTGCCACCAGCAGAGATAGCGGGAGGGAGCAAGAGACCCAGTACTTC. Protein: CATSRDSGREQETQYF.

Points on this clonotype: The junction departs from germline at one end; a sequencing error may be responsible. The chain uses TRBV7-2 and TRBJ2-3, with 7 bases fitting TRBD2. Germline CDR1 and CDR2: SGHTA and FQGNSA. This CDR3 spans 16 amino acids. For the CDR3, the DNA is TGTGCCAGCAGCTTGGGGGGGAGATGGGCCAAAGATACGCAGTATTTC. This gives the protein CASSLGGRWAKDTQYF.

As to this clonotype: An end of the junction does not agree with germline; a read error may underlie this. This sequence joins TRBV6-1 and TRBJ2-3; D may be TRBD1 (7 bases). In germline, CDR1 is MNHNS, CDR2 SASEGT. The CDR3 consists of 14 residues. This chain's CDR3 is CASRTSGGGETQYF. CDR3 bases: TGTGCCAGCAGAACATCAGGGGGAGGAGAGACCCAGTACTTT.

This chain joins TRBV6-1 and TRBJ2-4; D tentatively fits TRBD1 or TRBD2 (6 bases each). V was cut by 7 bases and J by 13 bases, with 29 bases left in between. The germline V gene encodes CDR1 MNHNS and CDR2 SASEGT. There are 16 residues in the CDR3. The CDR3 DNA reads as TGTGCCAGCACCGGGCACGGGGGCAGGGACCAAAACACCCAGTACTTC. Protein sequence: CASTGHGGRDQNTQYF.

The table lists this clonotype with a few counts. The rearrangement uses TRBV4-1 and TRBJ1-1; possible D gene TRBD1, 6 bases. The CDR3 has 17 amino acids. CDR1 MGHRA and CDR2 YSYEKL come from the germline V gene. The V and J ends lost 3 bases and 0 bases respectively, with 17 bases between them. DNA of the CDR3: TGCGCCAGCAGCCAGACGGACAGCCTATATTTGAACACTGAAGCTTTCTTT. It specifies CASSQTDSLYLNTEAFF.

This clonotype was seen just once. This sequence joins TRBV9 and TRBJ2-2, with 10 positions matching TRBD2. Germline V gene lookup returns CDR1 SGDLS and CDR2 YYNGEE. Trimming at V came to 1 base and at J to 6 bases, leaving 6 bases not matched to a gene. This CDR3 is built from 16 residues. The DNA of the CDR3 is TGTGCCAGCAGCGTACTAGCGGGAGAGTTCTCCGGGGAGCTGTTTTTT. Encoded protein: CASSVLAGEFSGELFF.

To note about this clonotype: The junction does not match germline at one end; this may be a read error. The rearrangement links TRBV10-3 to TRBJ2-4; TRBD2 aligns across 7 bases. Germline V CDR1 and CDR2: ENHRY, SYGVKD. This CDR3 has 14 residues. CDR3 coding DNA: TGTGCGGGGCTCACGGGGGGTGAGGAAAAGATTCAGTACTTC. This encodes CAGLTGGEEKIQYF.

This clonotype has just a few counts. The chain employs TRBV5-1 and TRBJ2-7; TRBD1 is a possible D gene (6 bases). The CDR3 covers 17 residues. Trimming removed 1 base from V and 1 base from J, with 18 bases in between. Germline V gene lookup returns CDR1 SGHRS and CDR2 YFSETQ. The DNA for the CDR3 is TGCGCCAGCAGCTTGTCACCCCGACAGGTGGGATCCTACGAGCAGTACTTC. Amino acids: CASSLSPRQVGSYEQYF.